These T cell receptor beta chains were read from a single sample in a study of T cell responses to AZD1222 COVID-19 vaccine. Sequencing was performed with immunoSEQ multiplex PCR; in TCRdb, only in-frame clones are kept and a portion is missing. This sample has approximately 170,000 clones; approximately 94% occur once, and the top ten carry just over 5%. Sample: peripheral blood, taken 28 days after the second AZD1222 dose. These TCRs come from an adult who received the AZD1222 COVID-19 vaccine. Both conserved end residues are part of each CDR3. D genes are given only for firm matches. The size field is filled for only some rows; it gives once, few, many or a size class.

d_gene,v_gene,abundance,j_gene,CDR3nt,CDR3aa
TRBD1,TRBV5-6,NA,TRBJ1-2,TGTGCCAGCAGCGACGCTTTAGGACAGGGGGGCGGCTACACCTTC,CASSDALGQGGGYTF
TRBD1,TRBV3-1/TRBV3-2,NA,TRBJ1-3,TGTGCCAGCAGCCAGGCAAGACAGGGGGCGATTGGAAACACCATATATTTT,CASSQARQGAIGNTIYF
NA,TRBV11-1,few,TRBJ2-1,TGTGCCAGCAGCTTAGCCGCTCGCGGGGCCCTTTACAATGAGCAGTTCTTC,CASSLAARGALYNEQFF
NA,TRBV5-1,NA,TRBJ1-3,TGCGCCAGCAGCTTGCGAGCAAACTCTGGAAACACCATATATTTT,CASSLRANSGNTIYF
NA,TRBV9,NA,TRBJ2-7,TGTGCCAGCAGCGCGACAGGTGGGCACTACGAGCAGTACTTC,CASSATGGHYEQYF
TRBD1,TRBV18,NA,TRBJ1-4,TGTGCCAGCTCACCTAAGCTCTTGACAGGGCAGGGGACTAATGAAAAACTGTTTTTT,CASSPKLLTGQGTNEKLFF
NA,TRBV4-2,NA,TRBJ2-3,TGTGCCAGCAGCCAAGAAGATGGCCAGGGGAGGGTAAAGCAGTATTTT,CASSQEDGQGRVKQYF
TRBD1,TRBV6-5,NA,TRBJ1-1,TGTGCCACAAACAGGGGTACTGAAGCTTTCTTT,CATNRGTEAFF
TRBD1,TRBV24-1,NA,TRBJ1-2,TGTGCCACCAGTGATACTAGGACAGGGGGCGGCTACACCTTC,CATSDTRTGGGYTF
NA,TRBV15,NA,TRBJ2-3,TGTGCCACCAGCAGAGATTGGGAGGGGGCGGAAACAGATACGCAGTATTTT,CATSRDWEGAETDTQYF
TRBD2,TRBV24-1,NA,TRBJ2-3,TGTGCCACCAGTGGGGGACTAGCAACGACAGATACGCAGTATTTT,CATSGGLATTDTQYF
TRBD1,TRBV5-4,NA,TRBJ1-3,TGTGCCAGCAGCATCCACGGGACAGGGGGGAGTGGAAACACCATATATTTT,CASSIHGTGGSGNTIYF
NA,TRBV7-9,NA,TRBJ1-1,TGTGCCAGCAGCCCGTCGGGGCGGAACACTGAAGCTTTCTTT,CASSPSGRNTEAFF
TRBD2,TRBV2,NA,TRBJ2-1,TGTGCCAGCAGTGAAAGAACTAGCGGGGCCCTTAAGCAGGAGCAGTTCTTC,CASSERTSGALKQEQFF
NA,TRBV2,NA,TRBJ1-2,TGTGCCAGCAGTGAAACAATAGGGGTTGTCTATGGCTACACCTTC,CASSETIGVVYGYTF
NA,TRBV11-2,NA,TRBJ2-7,TGTGCCAGCAGCCCTTGGGTACTCGAGCAGTACTTC,CASSPWVLEQYF
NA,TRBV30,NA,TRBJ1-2,TGTGCCTGGAGTGTAACGGTTGGCTACACCTTC,CAWSVTVGYTF
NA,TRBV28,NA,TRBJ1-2,TGTGCCAGCAGTTTGGGCGGCTATGGCTACACCTTC,CASSLGGYGYTF
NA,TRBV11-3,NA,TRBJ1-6,TGTGCCAGCAGCTTTAGGACAGAATCAAATTCAGCCCTCCACTTT,CASSFRTESNSALHF
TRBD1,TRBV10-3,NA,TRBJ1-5,TGTGCCATCGGCCGACAGGGTGGGTATCTGGCCCAGCATTTT,CAIGRQGGYLAQHF
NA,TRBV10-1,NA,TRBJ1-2,TGCGCCAGGCCACCCCTAATTAACTATGGCTACACCTTC,CARPPLINYGYTF
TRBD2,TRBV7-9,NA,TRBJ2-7,TGTGCCAGCAGCCCGACTAGCGGACCCTACGAGCAGTACTTC,CASSPTSGPYEQYF
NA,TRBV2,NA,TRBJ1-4,TGTGCCAGCAGTGATGGGCCCCCCACAGGCCGTGCAACTAATGAAAAACTGTTTTTT,CASSDGPPTGRATNEKLFF
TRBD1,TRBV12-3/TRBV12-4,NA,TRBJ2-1,TGTGCCAGCAGCGTGGGACAGGGGGAGCAGTTCTTC,CASSVGQGEQFF
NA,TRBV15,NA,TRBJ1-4,TGTGCCACCAGCAGGGACAAAAATGAAAAACTGTTTTTT,CATSRDKNEKLFF
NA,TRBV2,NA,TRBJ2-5,TGTGCCATTTCACCCATAGAGACCCAGTACTTC,CAISPIETQYF
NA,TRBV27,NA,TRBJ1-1,TGTGCCAGCAGTTCTCCCGGCCCTAGCATGAACACTGAAGCTTTCTTT,CASSSPGPSMNTEAFF
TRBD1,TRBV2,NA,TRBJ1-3,TGTGCCAGCAGTGAGGAACAGGGGATCGCTGGAAACACCATATATTTT,CASSEEQGIAGNTIYF
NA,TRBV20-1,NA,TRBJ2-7,TGCAGTTCCGGGCCCTCCTACGAGCAGTACTTC,CSSGPSYEQYF
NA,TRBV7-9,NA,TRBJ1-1,TGTGCCAGCAGCAAACAGGCTTACATGAACACTGAAGCTTTCTTT,CASSKQAYMNTEAFF
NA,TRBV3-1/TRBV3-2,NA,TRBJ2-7,TGTGCCAGCAGCGTAAGACTAGTGGTCGAGCAGTACTTC,CASSVRLVVEQYF
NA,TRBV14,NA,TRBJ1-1,TGTGCCAGCAGCCAAGATCGGTGGACTGAAGCTTTCTTT,CASSQDRWTEAFF
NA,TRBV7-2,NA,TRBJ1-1,TGTGCCAGCAGCCAAAACGGGATTAAAACTTTCTTT,CASSQNGIKTFF
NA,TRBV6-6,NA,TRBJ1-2,TGTGCCAGCAGTTACTCCGGCCTTAACTATGGCTACACCTTC,CASSYSGLNYGYTF